This TCR beta chain was identified in a study of T cell responses to AZD1222 COVID-19 vaccine. Whole-study results and caveats: Baseline testing showed seropositivity in only six AZD1222 recipients. Regions 160-218 and 743-854 dominated among vaccine-associated CD4 TCRs spanning spike. Regions left unmutated in variants are reportedly the target of nearly half of spike-specific TCRs. Without day 14 samples, only post-peak T cell repertoires were studied.

Here immunoSEQ multiplex PCR was the method, and the copy in TCRdb shows in-frame clones only, minus some. The data hold 100,000 or so clones, with roughly nine tenths observed a single time. CDR1 SGDLS and CDR2 YYNGEE come from the germline V gene. V lost 4 bases and J 8 bases, leaving 18 bases between the germline ends. There are 14 residues in the CDR3. For this clone: What it binds is not known.

The TCR was taken from an adult in good health. The chain uses TRBV9 and TRBJ1-2; TRBD1 is a possible D gene (5 bases). The sample consisted of peripheral blood, taken on day 0 of AZD1222 vaccination. CDR3 coding DNA: TGTGCCAGCAGCCCCACACAGGTTATCGGCGGCTACACCTTC. Protein product: CASSPTQVIGGYTF.